The rows below give T cell receptor beta chains drawn from one sample of a study of vaccination and CD4 T cells after COVID-19. TCRdb used MiXCR to reprocess the PCR reads, holding one entry per CDR3 protein. The sample holds about 26,000 distinct CDR3 sequences, roughly 38% seen once. These TCRs are of unknown antigen specificity. Specimen: CD4+ T cells from blood, cultured in vitro, collected about 7 months after SARS-CoV-2 vaccination. Source of these receptors: a human donor who had recovered from COVID-19. Each CDR3 is given with its conserved first and last residue. The D gene is left open where the match is weak. Clone sizes are given selectively: once, few, many, or a class where the clone is expanded.

>few|.|15|TRBJ1-5|TRBV6-1
CASSPGNNLLWPQHF
TGTGCCAGCTCTCCAGGGAACAACTTACTATGGCCCCAGCATTTT
>.|.|15|TRBJ2-3|TRBV5-1
CASRLDGASTDTQYF
TGCGCCAGCAGACTGGACGGCGCTAGCACAGATACGCAGTATTTT
>.|TRBD2|15|TRBJ2-2|TRBV6-4
CASSDGGRDTGELFF
TGTGCCAGCAGTGACGGCGGGAGGGACACCGGGGAGCTGTTTTTT
>few|.|15|TRBJ2-5|TRBV7-6
CASSRPDGFQETQYF
TGTGCCAGCAGTCGACCAGACGGATTCCAAGAGACCCAGTACTTC
>.|.|13|TRBJ2-3|TRBV24-1
CATSGQNTDTQYF
TGTGCCACCAGCGGACAAAACACAGATACGCAGTATTTT
>.|TRBD2|12|TRBJ2-5|TRBV29-1
CSAKTSGETQYF
TGCAGCGCTAAGACTAGCGGAGAGACCCAGTACTTC
>once|.|18|TRBJ2-3|TRBV28
CASSSRFDWGGPTDTQYF
TGTGCCAGCAGCAGTCGTTTTGACTGGGGCGGACCTACGGATACGCAGTATTTT
>.|.|15|TRBJ1-1|TRBV27
CASSLLRTGNTEAFF
TGTGCCAGCAGTTTATTGCGAACGGGGAACACTGAAGCTTTCTTT
>.|.|12|TRBJ2-5|TRBV20-1
CSAIHVQETQYF
TGCAGTGCTATTCACGTTCAAGAGACCCAGTACTTC
>few|.|14|TRBJ1-2|TRBV2
CASSPTGGGYGYTF
TGTGCCAGCAGCCCGACGGGGGGAGGGTATGGCTACACCTTC
>.|TRBD1|16|TRBJ1-1|TRBV5-1
CASSLFWDSLNTEAFF
TGCGCCAGCAGCTTGTTTTGGGACAGCCTGAACACTGAAGCTTTCTTT
>.|.|14|TRBJ2-7|TRBV5-1
CASSQTAGPYEQYF
TGCGCCAGCAGCCAGACGGCAGGGCCATACGAGCAGTACTTC
>.|.|13|TRBJ1-1|TRBV2
CASILRGTTEAFF
TGTGCCAGCATCCTCCGGGGGACCACTGAAGCTTTCTTT
>few|.|13|TRBJ2-2|TRBV7-9
CASSMDFTGELFF
TGTGCCAGCAGCATGGACTTCACCGGGGAGCTGTTTTTT
>few|.|15|TRBJ2-7|TRBV19
CASSAPNRGPYEQYF
TGTGCCAGTAGTGCGCCTAATAGAGGTCCCTACGAGCAGTACTTC
>.|.|15|TRBJ2-3|TRBV20-1
CSARFIGKVSDTQYF
TGCAGTGCTAGATTTATCGGCAAGGTTTCAGATACGCAGTATTTT
>few|.|15|TRBJ1-5|TRBV6-5
CASSYGQPGDQPQHF
TGTGCCAGCAGTTACGGGCAGCCCGGGGATCAGCCCCAGCATTTT
>.|.|15|TRBJ1-5|TRBV19
CASSNQGQPNQPQHF
TGTGCCAGTAGTAACCAAGGACAGCCTAATCAGCCCCAGCATTTT
>.|TRBD1|15|TRBJ1-2|TRBV11-2
CASSLNRGEPYRYTF
TGTGCCAGCAGCCTGAACAGGGGAGAACCCTATCGCTACACCTTC
>.|TRBD2|14|TRBJ2-7|TRBV20-1
CSATLSGSGREQYF
TGCAGTGCCACCCTAAGCGGGAGCGGGCGCGAGCAGTACTTC
>.|.|10|TRBJ1-1|TRBV20-1
CSAGDHSGFF
TGCAGTGCTGGGGACCATTCGGGTTTCTTT
>.|.|15|TRBJ1-5|TRBV20-1
CSARPFGVSNQPQHF
TGCAGTGCTAGACCCTTCGGGGTCAGCAATCAGCCCCAGCATTTT
>few|.|14|TRBJ2-5|TRBV7-3
CASSLTGRGETQYF
TGTGCCAGCAGCTTAACAGGGCGGGGTGAGACCCAGTACTTC
>.|TRBD1|14|TRBJ1-5|TRBV20-1
CSARATGGNWPQHF
TGCAGTGCTAGAGCAACAGGGGGGAATTGGCCCCAGCATTTT
>.|TRBD1|17|TRBJ1-6|TRBV6-1
CASSGGQGGSYNSPLHF
TGTGCCAGCAGTGGGGGACAGGGGGGCTCCTATAATTCACCCCTCCACTTT
>.|.|13|TRBJ2-7|TRBV12-3/TRBV12-4
CASSNRRRSEQYF
TGTGCCAGCAGTAACCGACGGCGTAGCGAGCAGTACTTC
>few|.|11|TRBJ2-3|TRBV6-1
CASRAADTQYF
TGTGCCAGCAGGGCCGCAGATACGCAGTATTTT
>few|.|13|TRBJ2-3|TRBV21-1
CASSKNSTDTQYF
TGTGCCAGCAGCAAAAACAGCACAGATACGCAGTATTTT
>.|.|17|TRBJ2-2|TRBV5-6
CASSFDTGTHAPGELFF
TGTGCCAGCAGCTTTGACACCGGGACACATGCACCCGGGGAGCTGTTTTTT
>few|.|14|TRBJ1-2|TRBV11-2
CASSLGTTNYGYTF
TGTGCCAGCAGCTTAGGAACCACTAACTATGGCTACACCTTC
>.|TRBD1|12|TRBJ2-7|TRBV20-1
CSAAGGSDEQYF
TGCAGTGCTGCAGGGGGATCAGACGAGCAGTACTTC
>few|TRBD2|15|TRBJ2-6|TRBV7-3
CASSLGGAGANVLTF
TGTGCCAGCAGCTTAGGGGGGGCTGGGGCCAACGTCCTGACTTTC
>few|TRBD1|18|TRBJ1-2|TRBV7-8
CASSSQVERDRGTYGYTF
TGTGCCAGCAGCTCCCAAGTGGAACGGGACAGGGGAACCTATGGCTACACCTTC
>few|.|14|TRBJ2-1|TRBV7-8
CASSLAQGEGEQFF
TGTGCCAGCAGCTTAGCGCAGGGAGAGGGTGAGCAGTTCTTC
>few|.|14|TRBJ1-3|TRBV20-1
CSASTGPAGNTIYF
TGCAGTGCTAGTACCGGCCCAGCTGGAAACACCATATATTTT
>.|TRBD1|14|TRBJ1-2|TRBV20-1
CSARDQGQGGGYTF
TGCAGTGCTAGAGATCAGGGACAGGGAGGAGGCTACACCTTC
>.|.|16|TRBJ1-2|TRBV10-1
CASSEGGRNHNYGYTF
TGCGCCAGCAGTGAGGGGGGCAGGAACCATAACTATGGCTACACCTTC
>.|TRBD2|16|TRBJ2-7|TRBV28
CASSFSGLAGGHEQYF
TGTGCCAGCAGTTTCTCCGGGCTAGCGGGAGGACACGAGCAGTACTTC
>.|TRBD2|18|TRBJ2-5|TRBV5-1
CASSLSRGLAGEGETQYF
TGCGCCAGCAGCTTGAGCAGGGGACTAGCGGGAGAAGGCGAGACCCAGTACTTC
>few|.|16|TRBJ2-7|TRBV7-2
CASSLGPFSAANEQYF
TGTGCCAGCAGCTTAGGGCCATTTAGTGCCGCCAACGAGCAGTACTTC
>.|.|15|TRBJ2-3|TRBV7-3
CASSLNGDGTDTQYF
TGTGCCAGCAGCTTAAACGGGGACGGCACAGATACGCAGTATTTT
>.|TRBD2|14|TRBJ2-7|TRBV6-2/TRBV6-3
CASSYSSGSYEQYF
TGTGCCAGCAGTTACTCTAGCGGGAGTTACGAGCAGTACTTC
>few|.|16|TRBJ2-7|TRBV7-8
CASSPGIGQGTREQYF
TGTGCCAGCAGCCCAGGCATAGGGCAGGGGACGAGAGAGCAGTACTTC
>few|TRBD1|13|TRBJ1-2|TRBV28
CASSPHDRAGYTF
TGTGCCAGCAGTCCACATGACAGGGCTGGCTACACCTTC
>.|TRBD1|14|TRBJ2-7|TRBV5-5
CASSLLTGPYEQYF
TGTGCCAGCAGCTTGTTGACAGGGCCCTACGAGCAGTACTTC
>few|.|12|TRBJ2-5|TRBV29-1
CSASHQFGDQYF
TGCAGCGCGTCTCATCAATTCGGGGACCAGTACTTC
>few|.|16|TRBJ2-1|TRBV19
CASSALDGSSYNEQFF
TGTGCCAGTAGTGCCCTGGACGGGAGCTCCTACAATGAGCAGTTCTTC
>.|.|14|TRBJ2-7|TRBV11-1
CASSLAVQGYEQYF
TGTGCCAGCAGCTTAGCGGTACAGGGATACGAGCAGTACTTC
>.|TRBD2|17|TRBJ2-1|TRBV27
CASKAGMGAGVLNEQFF
TGTGCCAGTAAGGCAGGCATGGGAGCGGGAGTCCTCAATGAGCAGTTCTTC
>.|.|14|TRBJ1-5|TRBV28
CASSLISGGEPQHF
TGTGCCAGCAGTTTAATTTCCGGGGGCGAGCCCCAGCATTTT
>.|.|15|TRBJ2-5|TRBV4-2
CASSRGKGGQETQYF
TGTGCCAGCAGCCGGGGCAAGGGGGGACAAGAGACCCAGTACTTC
>.|TRBD1|14|TRBJ1-6|TRBV7-9
CASSFNRGNSPLHF
TGTGCCAGCAGCTTCAACAGGGGAAATTCACCCCTCCACTTT
>.|TRBD2|17|TRBJ2-1|TRBV6-5
CASSYRFWLADYNEQFF
TGTGCCAGCAGTTATCGCTTCTGGCTAGCGGACTACAATGAGCAGTTCTTC
>.|.|15|TRBJ1-5|TRBV12-3/TRBV12-4
CASSFQGVSNQPQHF
TGTGCCAGCAGTTTTCAGGGAGTATCCAATCAGCCCCAGCATTTT
>few|TRBD2|16|TRBJ2-1|TRBV6-4
CASSDNPAGGYNEQFF
TGTGCCAGCAGTGACAACCCAGCGGGAGGGTACAATGAGCAGTTCTTC
>.|.|15|TRBJ2-1|TRBV20-1
CSADVGPTSYNEQFF
TGCAGTGCTGATGTAGGACCCACGTCCTACAATGAGCAGTTCTTC
>.|.|13|TRBJ2-7|TRBV7-2
CASSLEVSGKQYF
TGTGCCAGCAGCTTAGAGGTTTCCGGGAAGCAGTACTTC